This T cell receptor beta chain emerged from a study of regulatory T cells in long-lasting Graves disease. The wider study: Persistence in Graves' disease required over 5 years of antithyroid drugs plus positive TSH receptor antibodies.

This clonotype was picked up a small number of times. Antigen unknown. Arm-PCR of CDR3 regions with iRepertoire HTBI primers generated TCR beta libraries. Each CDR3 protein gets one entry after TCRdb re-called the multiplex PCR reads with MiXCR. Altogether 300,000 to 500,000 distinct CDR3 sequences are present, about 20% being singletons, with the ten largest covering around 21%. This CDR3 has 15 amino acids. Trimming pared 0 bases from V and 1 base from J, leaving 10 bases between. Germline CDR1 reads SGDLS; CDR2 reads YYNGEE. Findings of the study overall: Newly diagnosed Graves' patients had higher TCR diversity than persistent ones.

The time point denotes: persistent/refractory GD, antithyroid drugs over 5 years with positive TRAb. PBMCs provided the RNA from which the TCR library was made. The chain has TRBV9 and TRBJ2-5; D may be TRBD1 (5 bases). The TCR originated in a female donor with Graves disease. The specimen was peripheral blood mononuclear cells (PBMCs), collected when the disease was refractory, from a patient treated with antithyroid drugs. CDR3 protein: CASSVGGVLQETQYF. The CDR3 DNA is TGTGCCAGCAGCGTAGGGGGCGTCCTCCAAGAGACCCAGTACTTC.